One T cell receptor beta chain is described in this entry. Its antigen is as yet unknown. This sample was taken from a study of shared clonotypes between healthy human individuals. Across the whole study: Every donor yielded three CD4 naive, three CD4 memory, two CD8 naive and one CD8 memory plate.

Trimming stripped 5 bases from V and 5 bases from J, with 10 bases between. Germline loops: CDR1 SEHNR, CDR2 FQNEAQ (reference sequence). The CDR3 totals 12 residues. The authors combined CD45RO+ cells with CCR7-negative CD45RA+ TemRA cells as CD8 memory. Whole-study findings and limits: Larger estimated richness was generally recorded for naive subsets relative to memory subsets. Shared clonotypes: about 4.6% naive CD4, around 4% naive CD8, less than 2.5% memory CD4, approximately 0.37% memory CD8.

Assay used: immunoSEQ multiplex PCR; TCRdb lists only in-frame clones, some missing. This sample carries 650,000 to 700,000 clones, roughly 88% of them seen once, and the ten largest clones take about 34%. The genes are TRBV7-9 and TRBJ2-7; D call uncertain. The sequence came from a young man in good health. Some clones in this sample may be carry-over from other donors' samples. Sequenced material: memory CD8+ T cells from PBMCs. The subset here: CD45RO+ cells pooled with CCR7-negative TemRA cells. The CDR3 sequence is CASSPGPHEQYF. In DNA form, the CDR3 reads TGTGCCAGCAGCCCCGGTCCCCACGAGCAGTACTTC.